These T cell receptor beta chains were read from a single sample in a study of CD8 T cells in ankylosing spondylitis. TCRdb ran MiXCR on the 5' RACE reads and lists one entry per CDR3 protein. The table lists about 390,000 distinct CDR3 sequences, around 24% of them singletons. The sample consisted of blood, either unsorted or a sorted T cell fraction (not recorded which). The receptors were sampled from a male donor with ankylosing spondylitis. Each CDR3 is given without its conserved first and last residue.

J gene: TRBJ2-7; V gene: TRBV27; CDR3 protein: ASSWATYEQY
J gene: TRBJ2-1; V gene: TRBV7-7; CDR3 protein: ASSLQTSGSSYNEQF
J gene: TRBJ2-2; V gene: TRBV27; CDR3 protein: ASSFSGLVLAGELF
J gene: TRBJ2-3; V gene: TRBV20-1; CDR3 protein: SARYRSGSPDTQY
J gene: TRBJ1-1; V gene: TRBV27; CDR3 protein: ASIGNTEAF
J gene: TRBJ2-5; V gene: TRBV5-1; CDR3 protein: ASSSTGLGQETQY
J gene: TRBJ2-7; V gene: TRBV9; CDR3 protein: ASSGGTSGSREQY
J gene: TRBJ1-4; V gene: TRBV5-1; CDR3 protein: ASQDTEDEKLF
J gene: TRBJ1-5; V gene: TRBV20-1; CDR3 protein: SATGHSNQPQH
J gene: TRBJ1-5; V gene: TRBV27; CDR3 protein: ASSLYDQPQH
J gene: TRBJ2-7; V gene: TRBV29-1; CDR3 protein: SVRTSGFHEQY
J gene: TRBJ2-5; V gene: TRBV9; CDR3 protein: ASSRSRGSETQY
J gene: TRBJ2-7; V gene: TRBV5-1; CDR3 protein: ASSLATQLSYEQY
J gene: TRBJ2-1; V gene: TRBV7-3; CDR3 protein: ASSQSGGGYNEQF
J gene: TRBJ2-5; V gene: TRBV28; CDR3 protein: ASSLSLAGAVETQY
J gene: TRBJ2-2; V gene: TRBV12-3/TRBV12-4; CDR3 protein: ASSHTGELF
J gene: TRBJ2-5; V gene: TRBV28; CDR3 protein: AVRGGAGAGETQY
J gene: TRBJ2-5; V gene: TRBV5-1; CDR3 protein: ASSFQGLEETQY
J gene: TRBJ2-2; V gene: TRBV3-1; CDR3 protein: ASSQGTAANTGELF
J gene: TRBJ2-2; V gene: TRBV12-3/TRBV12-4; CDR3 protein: ASSEIGGPGELF
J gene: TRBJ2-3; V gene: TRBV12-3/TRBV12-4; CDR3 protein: ASSRWQADTQY
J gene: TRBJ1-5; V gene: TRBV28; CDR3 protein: ASSFPSGLGARSPQH
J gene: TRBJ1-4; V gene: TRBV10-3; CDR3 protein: AISEYKEKLF
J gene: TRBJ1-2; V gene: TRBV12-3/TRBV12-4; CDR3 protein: ASNLRGVNYGYT
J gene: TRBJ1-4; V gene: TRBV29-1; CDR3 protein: SVWTGGEKLF
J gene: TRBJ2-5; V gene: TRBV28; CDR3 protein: ASRNQVAGWETQY
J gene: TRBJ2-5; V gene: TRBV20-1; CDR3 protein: SARDSGRIGVGETQY
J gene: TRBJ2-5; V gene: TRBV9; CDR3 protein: ASSVSENQETQY
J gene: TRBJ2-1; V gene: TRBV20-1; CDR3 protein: SARVQGPYNEQF
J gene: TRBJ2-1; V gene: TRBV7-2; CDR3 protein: ASSLDQNSYNEQF
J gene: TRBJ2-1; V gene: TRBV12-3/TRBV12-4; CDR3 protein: ASSLAGEQF
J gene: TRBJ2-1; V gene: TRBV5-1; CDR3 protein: ASSAGLAGVNEQF
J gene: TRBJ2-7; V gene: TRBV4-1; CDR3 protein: ASRKPGQGHEQY
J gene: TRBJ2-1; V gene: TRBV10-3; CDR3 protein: AISAGTGAFNEQF
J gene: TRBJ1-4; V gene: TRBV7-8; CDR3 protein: ASSLARFPTREKLF
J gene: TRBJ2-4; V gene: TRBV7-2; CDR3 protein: ASSPGGTVGIQY
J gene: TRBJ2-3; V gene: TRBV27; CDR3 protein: ASSLNSGSDTQY
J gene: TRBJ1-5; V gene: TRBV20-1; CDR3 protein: SARDPIYNQPQH